This paragraph covers one T cell receptor (beta chain) sequence. Other nucleotide sequences in the sample specify the same CDR3. The source of the sample is a study of blood T cell repertoires in COVID-19. V lost 1 base to trimming and J lost 0 bases, with 8 bases between them. This CDR3 comprises 15 residues. Looked up from germline, CDR1 is KGHSH and CDR2 is LQKENI. TCRdb's table, derived via immunoSEQ multiplex PCR, lists solely in-frame clones and lacks some. This sample yields about 110,000 clones, of which roughly four fifths are seen a single time; approximately 15% belongs to the top ten. The TCR comes from a woman aged 80 or over with acute or convalescent COVID-19. The chain uses TRBV18 and TRBJ2-3; perhaps TRBD2 as D (6 bases). Sample: peripheral blood. Here the CDR3 reads CASSPLAGSTDTQYF. For the CDR3, the DNA is TGTGCCAGCTCACCACTTGCGGGGAGCACAGATACGCAGTATTTT. Variable domain in full (rest from reference TRBV18 and TRBJ2-3): NAGVMQNPRHLVRRRGQEARLRCSPMKGHSHVYWYRQLPEEGLKFMVYLQKENIIDESGMPKERFSAEFPKEGPSILRIQQVVRGDSAAYFCASSPLAGSTDTQYFGPGTRLTVL.